This T cell receptor beta chain emerged from a study of cytomegalovirus exposure and HLA in healthy donors. Broader study findings: 87-base-pair reads could not separate some V segments, including TRBV6-2 and TRBV6-3. CMV serostatus was the sole immune exposure data available. Accurate predictions that matched the HLA-A and HLA-B alleles of most subjects were reportedly made from TCR beta sequences. In an earlier analysis, productive rearrangement rates for most beta V segments clustered near 87% or 30%.

PCR employed 60 Vbeta and 13 Jbeta primers. TCRdb's table, derived via immunoSEQ multiplex PCR, lists solely in-frame clones and lacks some. In the table there are 100,000 to 150,000 clones, approximately 83% of which are singletons. The CDR3 is 13 amino acids. Deletions cut 5 bases from V and 4 bases from J, with 12 bases between. Germline V gene data show CDR1 as SGHAT and CDR2 as FQDESV (reference sequence). A word on this clone: Its antigen is currently unknown.

The TCR was taken from a middle-aged woman in good health and CMV-seropositive. V is TRBV11-1 and J is TRBJ2-7; maybe TRBD1 (6 bases). The material sequenced was PBMCs. DNA for the CDR3: TGTGCCAGCAGCCTACAGGGCCATTACGAGCAGTACTTC. It encodes CASSLQGHYEQYF. Together with reference TRBV11-1 and TRBJ2-7, the CDR3 gives the full variable domain: EAEVAQSPRYKITEKSQAVAFWCDPISGHATLYWYRQILGQGPELLVQFQDESVVDDSQLPKDRFSAERLKGVDSTLKIQPAELGDSAMYLCASSLQGHYEQYFGPGTRLTVT.